The entry below describes one TCR beta chain. High-throughput TCR beta sequencing covered peripheral CD8+ and CD4+ T cells. Included as multiple sclerosis controls were treatment-naive patients who had stable or active relapsing-remitting disease. TEMRA cells underwent FACS enrichment and CD8+ and CD4+ T cells underwent negative isolation. This sample was taken from a study of CD8 T cells in Susac syndrome. RNA was extracted with the RNeasy kit, and a quantity of 0.5 to 1 ug was reverse transcribed using random hexamers. An immunoSEQ multiplex PCR amplified TCR beta CDR3 over 54 Vbeta and 13 Jbeta. In TCRdb, the immunoSEQ multiplex PCR reads were re-called with MiXCR into one record per CDR3 protein. Of some 150,000 distinct CDR3 sequences listed, around 95% were seen once; the top ten hold more than 0.2%. The germline gives CDR1 SGHDT, CDR2 YYEEEE. The CDR3 spans 13 residues. The V end was cut by 4 bases, the J end by 6 bases, with 12 bases between.

The origin of this receptor is a human donor with multiple sclerosis. The chain joins TRBV5-6 to TRBJ2-3, with D tentatively TRBD1 (5 bases). The sample consisted of CD8+ T cells from PBMCs. The CDR3 region has the DNA TGTGCCAGCAGCCAGGGATCTGGGGATACGCAGTATTTT. Its protein is CASSQGSGDTQYF.